This TCR beta chain was documented in a study of T-cell memory formation after mild COVID-19. Constant-segment primers and 5'RACE yielded cDNA libraries for TCR alpha and TCR beta, each carrying sample barcodes and UMIs. TCRdb itself ran the 5' RACE reads through MiXCR, one entry per CDR3 protein. The data show hundreds of thousands of distinct CDR3 sequences, with 23% seen just once and around 13% held by the top ten. This clonotype was seen more than once but under ten times. Antigen specificity is unknown. The CDR3 contains 14 residues. The V and J ends lost 3 bases and 3 bases respectively, with 10 bases between them. Notes on the study in general: Balance between CD4 and CD8 was seen in clones contracting day 15 to 85, and a CD4+ lean was seen in later expanders. Some clones that responded turned up in pre-infection memory, which suggests that cross-reactive memory joined in. CD4+ contracting clones were mainly CM and EM; CD8+ ones, EMRA.

This sequence joins TRBV12-3 or TRBV12-4 and TRBJ2-3; possibly TRBD2 for D (6 bases). The TCR was taken from an adult woman who had mild COVID-19 (a few samples of this study predate the infection). Cell type and time point are not known. The sequenced sample was PBMCs or a T cell subset sorted from them (not recorded which). CDR3 in amino acids: CASSLMAGTDTQYF. The CDR3 DNA sequence: TGTGCCAGCAGTTTGATGGCGGGGACAGATACGCAGTATTTT.